This T cell receptor beta chain was observed in a study of blood T cell repertoires in COVID-19. Study information: Sites in the United States, Italy and Spain provided acute and convalescent COVID-19 samples.

Clones were sequenced by immunoSEQ multiplex PCR, and TCRdb holds only the in-frame ones, with some missing. The sample has approximately 110,000 clones, roughly 71% seen once; the top ten hold around 6.3%. The TCR was taken from a man aged 80 or over with acute or convalescent COVID-19. The sequenced sample consisted of peripheral blood.

CDR3 in DNA: TGCGCCAGCAGTCAAAAATTCCCCCCTGGATGCGGCGCCTACGAGCAGTACTTC. Protein: CASSQKFPPGCGAYEQYF. V is TRBV23-1 and J is TRBJ2-7; no definite D call. TRBV23-1 is designated an ORF whose function remains uncertain. Trimming removed 2 bases at V and 2 bases at J, with 22 bases between. This CDR3 is built from 18 residues.